Listed below are T cell receptor beta chains from one sample, sequenced in a study of blood T cell repertoires in COVID-19. Sequencing was performed with immunoSEQ multiplex PCR; in TCRdb, only in-frame clones are kept and a portion is missing. The sample lists roughly 260,000 clones, more than 85% seen once, with around 2.5% in the top ten. Sample: peripheral blood. The receptor source for this set is a person aged 18-30 years with COVID-19, enrolled during active disease. The CDR3 runs from the conserved cysteine through the conserved F or W. The D gene is left open where the match is weak. Clone sizes are given selectively: once, few, many, or a class where the clone is expanded.

NA TRBJ1-2 TRBV5-8 TRBD1 CASTPFGRGSESYTF TGTGCCAGCACCCCCTTTGGCAGGGGGTCGGAGAGCTACACCTTC
NA TRBJ2-7 TRBV5-5 TRBD1 CASSSSATGVYEQYF TGTGCCAGCAGCTCTTCCGCGACAGGGGTATACGAGCAGTACTTC
NA TRBJ2-5 TRBV11-2 NA CASSLGSGYRETQYF TGTGCCAGCAGCTTAGGCTCAGGGTACAGGGAGACCCAGTACTTC
NA TRBJ2-5 TRBV24-1 TRBD2 CATSDLLSGSETQYF TGTGCCACCAGTGATTTGCTTAGCGGGAGCGAGACCCAGTACTTC
NA TRBJ2-5 TRBV5-1 NA CASSFGEEIETQYF TGCGCCAGCAGCTTTGGGGAGGAAATAGAGACCCAGTACTTC
NA TRBJ2-1 TRBV10-2 TRBD2 CASRSNSSGSKEFF TGCGCCAGCCGCTCGAATTCTAGCGGGAGTAAAGAGTTCTTC
NA TRBJ2-7 TRBV27 TRBD2 CASSSLTSGKVYEQYF TGTGCCAGCAGTTCACTGACTAGCGGGAAGGTATACGAGCAGTACTTC
NA TRBJ2-5 TRBV7-9 NA CASSFGGPQETQYF TGTGCCAGCAGCTTCGGGGGACCTCAAGAGACCCAGTACTTC
NA TRBJ1-2 TRBV3-1/TRBV3-2 NA CASSRKTFFTGNYGYTF TGTGCCAGCAGCCGCAAGACGTTTTTTACAGGGAACTATGGCTACACCTTC
NA TRBJ2-3 TRBV12-5 TRBD2 CASGSGLDSDTQYF TGTGCTAGTGGCTCCGGACTAGATTCAGATACGCAGTATTTT
once TRBJ2-7 TRBV6-1 NA CASSEVGRSYEQYF TGTGCCAGCAGTGAAGTAGGCAGGTCCTACGAGCAGTACTTC
NA TRBJ2-7 TRBV28 TRBD1 CASSSFGTGPGEQYF TGTGCCAGCAGCTCTTTCGGGACAGGGCCAGGAGAGCAGTACTTC
NA TRBJ2-2 TRBV6-5 NA CASSYFGGTGTGELFF TGTGCCAGCAGTTACTTCGGGGGGACAGGCACCGGGGAGCTGTTTTTT
NA TRBJ1-3 TRBV12-5 NA CASAQDAGNTIYF TGTGCTAGTGCCCAGGATGCTGGAAACACCATATATTTT
NA TRBJ1-2 TRBV10-3 TRBD1 CAISGQGAYGYTF TGTGCCATCAGCGGACAGGGGGCTTATGGCTACACCTTC
NA TRBJ2-7 TRBV6-1 TRBD1 CASSDRGEQYF TGTGCCAGCAGTGACAGGGGGGAGCAGTACTTC
once TRBJ2-5 TRBV7-9 NA CASSPSRTVQETQYF TGTGCCAGCAGCCCCTCCCGGACTGTACAAGAGACCCAGTACTTC
once TRBJ2-7 TRBV28 TRBD2 CASTHRFGTISYEQYF TGTGCCAGCACCCATAGGTTTGGGACTATCTCCTACGAGCAGTACTTC
NA TRBJ2-7 TRBV7-2 NA CASSPGSASAYEQYF TGTGCCAGCAGCCCGGGATCGGCTAGCGCCTACGAGCAGTACTTC
NA TRBJ2-7 TRBV10-2 NA CASSYGEFSYEQYF TGCGCCAGCAGTTACGGGGAGTTCTCCTACGAGCAGTACTTC
NA TRBJ1-5 TRBV28 TRBD1 CASSLIRAPGTGKFGNQPQHF TGTGCCAGCAGTTTAATACGAGCCCCCGGGACAGGGAAGTTCGGCAATCAGCCCCAGCATTTT
NA TRBJ2-7 TRBV27 TRBD2 CASSLTSGSLSYEQYF TGTGCCAGCAGTCTGACTAGCGGGAGTCTTTCGTACGAGCAGTACTTC
NA TRBJ2-7 TRBV10-1 TRBD2 CASSGRTSGSQNTTYEQYF TGCGCCAGCAGTGGCCGGACTAGCGGGAGCCAAAACACCACCTACGAGCAGTACTTC
NA TRBJ1-6 TRBV7-9 NA CASSLARETLHF TGTGCCAGCAGCTTAGCACGGGAGACCCTCCACTTT
NA TRBJ2-3 TRBV5-1 NA CASSLGQGSTDTQYF TGCGCCAGCAGCTTGGGGCAGGGGTCCACAGATACGCAGTATTTT
NA TRBJ2-7 TRBV10-3 TRBD1 CAIWIGGAYEQYF TGTGCCATCTGGATAGGGGGCGCCTACGAGCAGTACTTC
NA TRBJ2-1 TRBV5-4 TRBD2 CASSLASGATDEQFF TGTGCCAGCAGCTTAGCTAGCGGGGCCACGGATGAGCAGTTCTTC
NA TRBJ2-7 TRBV3-1/TRBV3-2 TRBD2 CASSQLSSGSYEQYF TGTGCCAGCAGCCAACTGTCTAGCGGGAGTTACGAGCAGTACTTC
NA TRBJ2-1 TRBV6-5 TRBD1 CASSYQGARYNEQFF TGTGCCAGCAGCTATCAGGGGGCCAGGTACAATGAGCAGTTCTTC
NA TRBJ2-5 TRBV21-1 NA CASSPGVIHQETQYF TGTGCCAGCAGTCCGGGGGTGATACACCAAGAGACCCAGTACTTC
NA TRBJ2-7 TRBV7-2 TRBD2 CASSRPAGAYEQYF TGTGCCAGCAGCCGTCCAGCGGGAGCCTACGAGCAGTACTTC
once TRBJ2-7 TRBV4-1 TRBD2 CASSRLAGALSYEQYF TGCGCCAGCAGCCGATTGGCGGGAGCCCTCTCCTACGAGCAGTACTTC
NA TRBJ2-7 TRBV5-6 NA CASSSGPYEQYF TGTGCCAGCAGTAGCGGTCCCTACGAGCAGTACTTC
NA TRBJ2-7 TRBV11-3 NA CASSRSTDTYEQYF TGTGCCAGCAGCCGATCAACAGATACCTACGAGCAGTACTTC
few TRBJ2-7 TRBV7-7 NA CASSLALGAEQYF TGTGCTAGCAGCTTAGCACTGGGGGCCGAGCAGTACTTC
once TRBJ2-7 TRBV19 NA CASSMRVGYEQYF TGTGCCAGTAGTATGAGGGTAGGCTACGAGCAGTACTTC
once TRBJ1-5 TRBV28 TRBD1 CASSLSGGRGTF TGTGCCAGCAGTCTCTCCGGAGGCAGGGGGACTTTT
NA TRBJ2-2 TRBV10-3 TRBD2 CATLSSGTAGELFF TGTGCCACTCTCTCTAGCGGGACCGCCGGGGAGCTGTTTTTT
NA TRBJ2-1 TRBV6-2/TRBV6-3 TRBD2 CASSYPRAGGHNEQFF TGTGCCAGCAGTTACCCACGGGCGGGAGGCCACAATGAGCAGTTCTTC
NA TRBJ1-1 TRBV25-1 NA CASTPQDSMNTEAFF TGTGCCAGCACCCCTCAGGACAGCATGAACACTGAAGCTTTCTTT
NA TRBJ1-4 TRBV20-1 NA CSASLSSEKLFF TGCAGTGCTAGTTTGTCCAGTGAAAAACTGTTTTTT
once TRBJ2-5 TRBV5-4 TRBD1 CASSARTGEETQYF TGTGCCAGCAGCGCTAGGACAGGGGAAGAGACCCAGTACTTC
NA TRBJ2-5 TRBV3-1/TRBV3-2 NA CASSHRLSGQYF TGTGCCAGCAGCCATAGGCTTTCGGGCCAGTACTTC
NA TRBJ1-1 TRBV7-9 NA CASSLAGRSNTEAFF TGTGCCAGCAGCTTAGCCGGGAGGTCGAACACTGAAGCTTTCTTT
NA TRBJ2-3 TRBV5-4 TRBD2 CASSLASGVTDTQYF TGTGCCAGCAGCTTGGCTAGCGGGGTCACAGATACGCAGTATTTT